One sample yielded the 15 T cell receptor beta chains listed below, sequenced in a study of T cell responses to AZD1222 COVID-19 vaccine (dated by TCRdb to the early 2020s). Library construction relied on the immunoSEQ multiplex PCR assay. The source is immuneACCESS, and TCRdb retained only in-frame sequences with V and J called. Part of the clones is not carried over; for the studies checked, unresolved V genes explain less than half of this, and the remainder is unexplained. The sample contains roughly 85,000 clones, 86% of them found a single time. The ten most abundant clones make up roughly 7.7% of the sample. What the time point label conveys for this sample: baseline before first vaccination. Specimen: peripheral blood, collected on day 0 of AZD1222 vaccination. These receptors were collected from an adult in good health.

V and J are TRBV6-6 and TRBJ1-2, with 7 nucleotides matching TRBD1. The CDR3 is made up of 15 amino acids. V shed 6 bases and J 1 base; nucleotides not matched to a gene: 8. Germline V lookup: CDR1 MNHNY, CDR2 SVGAGI (reference sequence). DNA for the CDR3: TGTGCCAGCAGGCCTCCGGGACAGCATAACTATGGCTACACCTTC. Protein sequence: CASRPPGQHNYGYTF.

The chain has TRBV5-6 and TRBJ2-3; D might be TRBD2 (5 bases). The CDR3 is 15 amino acids. Trimming stripped 0 bases from V and 3 bases from J, with 11 bases between. CDR1 and CDR2 from the germline V gene are SGHDT and YYEEEE. The CDR3 region has the DNA TGTGCCAGCAGCTTGGCCGGGATGGGAACAGATACGCAGTATTTT. Protein: CASSLAGMGTDTQYF.

This CDR3 reads CASSQGARNTIYF. The CDR3 DNA follows: TGTGCCAGCAGCCAGGGGGCAAGGAACACCATATATTTT. This chain joins TRBV28 and TRBJ1-3; 8 bases are shared with TRBD1. Germline values: CDR1 MDHEN, CDR2 SYDVKM. With 6 bases clipped from V and 7 bases from J, the junction kept 5 bases outside the gene matches. The CDR3 totals 13 residues. Together with reference TRBV28 and TRBJ1-3, the CDR3 gives the full variable domain: DVKVTQSSRYLVKRTGEKVFLECVQDMDHENMFWYRQDPGLGLRLIYFSYDVKMKEKGDIPEGYSVSREKKERFSLILESASTNQTSMYLCASSQGARNTIYFGEGSWLTVV.

This clone was recorded once. This chain uses TRBV10-3 with TRBJ1-3, with D unclear. The CDR3 is 14 amino acids. V lost 4 bases to trimming and J lost 1 base, with 8 bases between them. Germline lookup yields CDR1 ENHRY and CDR2 SYGVKD. The CDR3 bases are TGTGCCATCAGTGGAGTGGGTTCTGGAAACACCATATATTTT. It specifies CAISGVGSGNTIYF.

The chain links TRBV4-3 to TRBJ1-4, with D possibly TRBD1 on 5 matching bases. V gave up 0 bases and J gave up 3 bases, with 11 bases separating them. The V gene's germline CDR1 is LGHNA and CDR2 YSLEER. The CDR3 consists of 16 residues. CDR3 in DNA: TGCGCCAGCAGCCAAGAATTAGGGGTTGCTAATGAAAAACTGTTTTTT. This sequence encodes CASSQELGVANEKLFF.

DNA of the CDR3: TGTGCCAGCAGTTCTCCTCCGGGACAGGGCCTCAATCAGCCCCAGCATTTT. Translation: CASSSPPGQGLNQPQHF. The genes are TRBV28 and TRBJ1-5; 9 nucleotides match TRBD1. Germline trimming cut 4 bases from V and 3 bases from J; bases unmatched to any gene: 10. The CDR3 is 17 residues long. Germline V gene sequence: CDR1 MDHEN, CDR2 SYDVKM.

The J gene is TRBJ1-6, the V gene TRBV6-5; D remains ambiguous. Trimming stripped 4 bases from V and 5 bases from J, with 12 bases between. This CDR3 spans 15 amino acids. The germline V gene has CDR1 MNHEY and CDR2 SVGAGI. The CDR3, as DNA: TGTGCCAGCAGTTGGGAGGGAATGGATAATTCACCCCTCCACTTT. This translates into CASSWEGMDNSPLHF.

The rearrangement joins TRBV6-5 to TRBJ2-4; 7 positions match TRBD1. The J segment lost 7 bases and the V segment lost 6 bases, leaving 3 bases of the junction unmatched. CDR1 MNHEY and CDR2 SVGAGI come from the germline V gene. This CDR3 spans 12 amino acids. Here the CDR3 DNA reads TGTGCCAGCAGGGGGACAGTTAACATTCAGTACTTC. Residues: CASRGTVNIQYF.

This clone has more than one count but fewer than ten. The CDR3 DNA follows: TGCAGCGTTCCCGACGCGGGAAACACCATATATTTT. Protein: CSVPDAGNTIYF. The chain has TRBV29-1 and TRBJ1-3; D gene unclear. V lost 5 bases, J lost 4 bases, and 9 bases lay in between. In germline, CDR1 is SQVTM, CDR2 ANQGSEA. The CDR3 length is 12 residues.

The chain recombines TRBV27 with TRBJ1-1, with D perhaps TRBD1 (6 bases). CDR3 length equals 13 residues. The germline CDR1 and CDR2 sequences are MNHEY and SMNVEV (reference sequence). Trimming removed 5 bases at V and 5 bases at J, with 12 bases between. The CDR3 DNA reads as TGTGCCAGCAGTGAACAGGGTCGAACTGAAGCTTTCTTT. This codes for CASSEQGRTEAFF.

The V and J genes are TRBV9 and TRBJ2-7; a possible D gene is TRBD2 (5 bases). Deletions cut 0 bases from V and 1 base from J, with 8 bases between. CDR1 and CDR2 (germline): SGDLS, YYNGEE. CDR3 length: 14 residues. CDR3: CASSVAGTSYEQYF. In nucleotides, the CDR3 is TGTGCCAGCAGCGTAGCGGGAACGTCCTACGAGCAGTACTTC.

The chain links TRBV30 to TRBJ1-4, with D possibly being TRBD1 (5 bases). Germline-derived CDR1 and CDR2 are GTSNPN and SVGIG (reference sequence). This CDR3 has 13 residues. Deletions cut 3 bases from V and 10 bases from J, with 15 bases between. The CDR3 sequence is CAWRGQGARKLFF. CDR3 DNA sequence: TGTGCCTGGAGAGGGCAGGGAGCGCGAAAACTGTTTTTT.

V is TRBV6-5 and J is TRBJ2-1, with TRBD2 identical over 8 bases. The length of the CDR3 is 12 residues. The V and J ends lost 6 bases and 9 bases, in that order; junction bases with no gene match: 4. The germline V gene encodes CDR1 MNHEY and CDR2 SVGAGI. In DNA, the CDR3 is TGTGCCAGCAGCCCCCGGGGGGGTGAGCAGTTCTTC. Its translation: CASSPRGGEQFF.

The rearrangement joins TRBV15 to TRBJ2-1, with TRBD1 matching 7 bases. The CDR3 contains 14 residues. Trimming at V came to 1 base and at J to 8 bases, leaving 5 bases not matched to a gene. Germline lookup yields CDR1 LNHNV and CDR2 YYDKDF (reference sequence). The CDR3 loop is CATSRATGLDEQFF. The CDR3 bases are TGTGCCACCAGCAGAGCGACAGGGTTGGATGAGCAGTTCTTC.

This chain connects TRBV27 to TRBJ2-1, with a weak D call TRBD2 (5 bases). Trimming took off 7 bases at V and 8 bases at J, with 18 bases between the two ends. From germline, CDR1 is MNHEY and CDR2 SMNVEV (reference sequence). This CDR3 region has 14 residues. The CDR3 DNA sequence: TGTGCCAGCACCCGAGCCGGGAACCGGGATGAGCAGTTCTTC. This encodes CASTRAGNRDEQFF.